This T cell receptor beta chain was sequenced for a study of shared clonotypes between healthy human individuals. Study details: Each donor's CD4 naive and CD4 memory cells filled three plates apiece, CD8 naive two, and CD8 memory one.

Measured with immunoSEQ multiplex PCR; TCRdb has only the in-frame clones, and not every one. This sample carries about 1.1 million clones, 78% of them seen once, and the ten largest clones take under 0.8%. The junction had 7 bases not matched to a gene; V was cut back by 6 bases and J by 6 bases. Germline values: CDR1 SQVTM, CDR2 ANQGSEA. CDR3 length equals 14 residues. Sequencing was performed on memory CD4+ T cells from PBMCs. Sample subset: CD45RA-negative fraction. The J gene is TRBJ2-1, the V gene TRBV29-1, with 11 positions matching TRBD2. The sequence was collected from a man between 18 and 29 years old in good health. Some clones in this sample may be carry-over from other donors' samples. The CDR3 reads CSVLGTSGRNEQFF. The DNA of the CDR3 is TGCAGCGTCCTCGGGACTAGCGGACGCAATGAGCAGTTCTTC.